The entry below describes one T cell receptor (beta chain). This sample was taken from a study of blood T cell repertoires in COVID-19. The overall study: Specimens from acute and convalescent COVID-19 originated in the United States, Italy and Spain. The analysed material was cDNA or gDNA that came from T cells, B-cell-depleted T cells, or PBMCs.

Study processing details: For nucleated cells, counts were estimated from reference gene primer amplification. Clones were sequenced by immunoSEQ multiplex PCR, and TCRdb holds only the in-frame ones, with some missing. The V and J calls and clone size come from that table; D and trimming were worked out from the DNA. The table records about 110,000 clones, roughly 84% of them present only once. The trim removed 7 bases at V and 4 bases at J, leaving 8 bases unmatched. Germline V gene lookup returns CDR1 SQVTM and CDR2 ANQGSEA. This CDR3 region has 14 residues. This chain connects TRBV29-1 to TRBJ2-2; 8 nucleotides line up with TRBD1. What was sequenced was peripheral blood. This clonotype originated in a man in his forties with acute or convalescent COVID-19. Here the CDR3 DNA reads TGCAGCGGACGACAGGGGTACGGCACCGGGGAGCTGTTTTTT. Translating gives CSGRQGYGTGELFF.